The 10 T cell receptor beta chains reported below all come from one sample, sequenced in a study of shared clonotypes between healthy human individuals. Assay used: immunoSEQ multiplex PCR; TCRdb lists only in-frame clones, some missing. Among under 650,000 clones listed, almost 97% were seen once. Sequenced: naive CD4+ T cells sorted from blood. Subset reported: CD45RA+ positively selected. The receptor source for this set is a woman in her twenties or thirties in good health.

The V and J genes are TRBV14 and TRBJ2-3; D unclear. Germline CDR1 and CDR2: SGHDN and FVKESK. CDR3 length: 14 residues. V lost 3 bases and J lost 4, with 11 bases in between. DNA for the CDR3: TGTGCCAGCAGCCAGTGGGTCAGCTCAGATACGCAGTATTTT. It is translated as CASSQWVSSDTQYF.

The rearrangement uses TRBV10-3 and TRBJ1-2; possible D gene TRBD1, 5 bases. Germline CDR1 ENHRY, CDR2 SYGVKD. Deletions cut 3 bases from V and 6 bases from J, with 11 bases between. The CDR3 is 13 residues long. CDR3 sequence (DNA): TGTGCCATCAGTGACCTGGGACTCCATGGCTACACCTTC. Translated, it gives CAISDLGLHGYTF.

V usage is TRBV11-2 and J usage is TRBJ2-7; 7 bases align to TRBD1. Losses at the gene ends were 5 bases for V and 2 bases for J; bases not matched to a gene: 6. There are 14 residues in the CDR3. The V gene's germline CDR1 is SGHAT and CDR2 FQNNGV. CDR3 protein: CASSQRQGAYEQYF. The CDR3 nucleotides are TGTGCCAGCAGCCAACGACAGGGTGCCTACGAGCAGTACTTC.

The rearrangement joins TRBV7-9 to TRBJ1-1; possibly TRBD1 for D (5 bases). CDR1 and CDR2 from the germline V gene are SEHNR and FQNEAQ (reference sequence). This CDR3 is 16 amino acids long. The ends were cut back, 0 bases at V and 4 bases at J, with 15 bases in the middle. The CDR3 DNA reads as TGTGCCAGCAGCTTAGCATCTAGCCGGGACCCCACTGAAGCTTTCTTT. Translated: CASSLASSRDPTEAFF.

The V and J genes are TRBV6-5 and TRBJ2-3; D may be TRBD1 (6 bases). Between the trimmed V and J ends, which lost 1 base and 2 bases, there was a span of 7 bases. The germline CDR1 and CDR2 sequences are MNHEY and SVGAGI. The CDR3 has 14 amino acids. This CDR3 reads CASSYLGATDTQYF. The CDR3 region has the DNA TGTGCCAGCAGTTACTTGGGGGCCACAGATACGCAGTATTTT.

The V gene is TRBV9, the J gene TRBJ2-2, with 7 bases fitting TRBD1. CDR3 size: 16 residues. The germline V gene has CDR1 SGDLS and CDR2 YYNGEE. With V trimmed by 0 bases and J by 6 bases, 8 bases remained unmatched. CDR3 loop: CASSVAGWQGAGELFF. Here the CDR3 DNA reads TGTGCCAGCAGCGTAGCTGGGTGGCAGGGGGCCGGGGAGCTGTTTTTT.

The chain employs TRBV13 and TRBJ2-7; the D gene is possibly TRBD2 (6 bases). Germline assignment: CDR1 PRHDT and CDR2 FYEKMQ (reference sequence). CDR3 size: 15 residues. The V end lost 4 bases, the J end lost 3 bases, and 16 bases lay between the germline ends. CDR3 loop: CASSSGAGPLYEQYF. CDR3 bases: TGTGCCAGCAGCTCGGGAGCGGGTCCTCTCTACGAGCAGTACTTC.

The rearrangement uses TRBV28 and TRBJ2-5; D might be TRBD1 (6 bases). V lost 3 bases, J lost 3 bases, and 14 bases lay in between. Germline V gives CDR1 MDHEN, CDR2 SYDVKM. This CDR3 is built from 15 residues. Written as DNA, the CDR3 is TGTGCCAGCAGTTTTCGCAGGGGAAGGGAAGAGACCCAGTACTTC. Protein sequence: CASSFRRGREETQYF. The full variable domain, in which reference TRBV28 and TRBJ2-5 provide the parts outside the CDR3, is DVKVTQSSRYLVKRTGEKVFLECVQDMDHENMFWYRQDPGLGLRLIYFSYDVKMKEKGDIPEGYSVSREKKERFSLILESASTNQTSMYLCASSFRRGREETQYFGPGTRLLVL.

The V and J genes are TRBV28 and TRBJ2-7; maybe TRBD2 (6 bases). The CDR3 consists of 15 residues. V was pared by 3 bases and J by 2 bases, with 14 bases between. In germline, CDR1 is MDHEN, CDR2 SYDVKM. Here the CDR3 DNA reads TGTGCCAGCAGTTTGGGGACTCGTTTAGCCTACGAGCAGTACTTC. It is translated as CASSLGTRLAYEQYF.

The V and J genes are TRBV6-1 and TRBJ2-7, with 8 positions matching TRBD2. The CDR3 extends over 15 amino acids. CDR1 is MNHNS and CDR2 is SASEGT in the germline V gene. The V gene end was trimmed by 6 bases and the J gene end by 1 base; junction bases not matched to a gene: 8. The CDR3 DNA is TGTGCCAGCAGGAGGCCGGGACTAGGGTCCTACGAGCAGTACTTC. The encoded protein is CASRRPGLGSYEQYF.